This is a list of T cell receptor beta chains from one sample in a study of metastatic and nonmetastatic thyroid tumors. Via MiXCR, TCRdb re-called the PCR reads. Here the sample spans tens of thousands of clones, more than 9.5% being singletons. Sequencing was carried out using blood. These receptors came from a female donor with papillary thyroid cancer or a benign thyroid nodule (not recorded which). Some clones in this sample may be carry-over from other donors' samples. Both conserved end residues are part of each CDR3. Some rows mark clone size as missing; the rest say once, few, many or name a class of expanded clone.

size	J	V	CDR3
NA	TRBJ1-1	TRBV7-2	CASSSQAATEAFF
many	TRBJ2-7	TRBV15	CATSRGLAGVEQYF
many	TRBJ2-3	TRBV3-1	CASSQDWGRTEYF
NA	TRBJ1-3	TRBV9	CASTLTGQPLSGNTIYF
many	TRBJ2-1	TRBV7-6	CASSPMDRAGQFF
many	TRBJ2-7	TRBV6-1	CASSSRQERPAGEQYF
many	TRBJ2-3	TRBV24-1	CATSDLGQYGTDTQYF
many	TRBJ2-1	TRBV6-5	CASSYSKWSEQFF
many	TRBJ1-1	TRBV20-1	CSARDLGPNTEAFF
many	TRBJ2-3	TRBV6-1	CASNQGMGTDTQYF
many	TRBJ2-1	TRBV18	CASSPPLADYNVGEQFF
many	TRBJ2-5	TRBV20-1	CGARPLRLAGSKETQYF
many	TRBJ2-1	TRBV5-1	CASSSTGQSYNEQFF
once	TRBJ2-3	TRBV18	CASSPKAPGGADTQYF
NA	TRBJ1-6	TRBV2	CASSSYGTGAVGNSPLHF
NA	TRBJ2-7	TRBV27	CASILWVQQYF
many	TRBJ2-1	TRBV3-1	CASSQEKLAGRTDEQFF
many	TRBJ2-5	TRBV7-9	CASSLALGPQETQYF
many	TRBJ2-5	TRBV2	CASSGRVAGAFETQYF
many	TRBJ1-2	TRBV13	CASSSGDEGAQGYTF
many	TRBJ1-2	TRBV4-1	CASSQDRDSTVSYGYTF
few	TRBJ2-7	TRBV12-3/TRBV12-4	CASISGTGGSREQYF
NA	TRBJ2-1	TRBV7-6	CASSPLRGGGSNEQFF
many	TRBJ1-5	TRBV28	CASNLGPFNQPQHF
NA	TRBJ1-1	TRBV5-6	CVSSRGGLKAFF
many	TRBJ1-6	TRBV12-3/TRBV12-4	CASSFRQGDSSPLHF
many	TRBJ2-2	TRBV20-1	CSARSLAGDTAGELFF
many	TRBJ2-3	TRBV9	CASSVTLGTDTQYF
many	TRBJ2-2	TRBV11-1	CASSLVHRQEKNTGELFF
NA	TRBJ2-7	TRBV30	CAWSMDEQYF
NA	TRBJ2-7	TRBV12-3/TRBV12-4	CASSGQGTPFEQYF
many	TRBJ2-1	TRBV19	CASSPDASSYNEQFF
many	TRBJ2-7	TRBV5-1	CASSLEGRGAYEQYF
many	TRBJ2-1	TRBV4-1	CASSPQTGTSGENEQFF
many	TRBJ2-3	TRBV5-4	CASSSRLAGVVDTQYF
many	TRBJ2-5	TRBV7-2	CASSLGTAGVRQETQYF
NA	TRBJ1-6	TRBV6-1	CASRTVFLLQSPLHF
many	TRBJ2-7	TRBV12-5	CASRSGLSYEQYF
many	TRBJ2-1	TRBV20-1	CSARDGENNEQFF
NA	TRBJ2-7	TRBV11-2	CASRETGMGLYEQYF
many	TRBJ2-1	TRBV7-9	CASSPGLADNEQFF
many	TRBJ2-2	TRBV28	CASSPGQNTGELFF
many	TRBJ2-7	TRBV4-2	CASSQGAEQYF
many	TRBJ2-5	TRBV2	CASTGQEQETQYF
many	TRBJ1-5	TRBV7-6	CASSPSRRFGLGQPQHF
many	TRBJ2-3	TRBV6-5	CASSYRRGGTDTQYF
NA	TRBJ2-7	TRBV4-3	CASSQEGPLKAYEQYF
NA	TRBJ1-2	TRBV12-3/TRBV12-4	CASSQLLASLGYGYTF
many	TRBJ2-7	TRBV18	CASSHSGYDNEQYF
many	TRBJ2-3	TRBV4-3	CASSKEAGDTQYF
many	TRBJ2-7	TRBV20-1	CSAPILGGPPYEQYF